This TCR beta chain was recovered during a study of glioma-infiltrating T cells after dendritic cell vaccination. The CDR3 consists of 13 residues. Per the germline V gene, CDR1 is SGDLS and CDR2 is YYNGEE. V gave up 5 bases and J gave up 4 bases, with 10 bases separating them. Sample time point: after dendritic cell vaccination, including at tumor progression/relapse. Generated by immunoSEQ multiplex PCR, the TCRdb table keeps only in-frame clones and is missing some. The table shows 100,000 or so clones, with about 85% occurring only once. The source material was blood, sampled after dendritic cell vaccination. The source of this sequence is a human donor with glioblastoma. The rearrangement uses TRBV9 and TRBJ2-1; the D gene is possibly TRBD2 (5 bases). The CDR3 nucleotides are TGTGCCAGCAGTGACGGGATATACAATGAGCAGTTCTTC. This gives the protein CASSDGIYNEQFF.